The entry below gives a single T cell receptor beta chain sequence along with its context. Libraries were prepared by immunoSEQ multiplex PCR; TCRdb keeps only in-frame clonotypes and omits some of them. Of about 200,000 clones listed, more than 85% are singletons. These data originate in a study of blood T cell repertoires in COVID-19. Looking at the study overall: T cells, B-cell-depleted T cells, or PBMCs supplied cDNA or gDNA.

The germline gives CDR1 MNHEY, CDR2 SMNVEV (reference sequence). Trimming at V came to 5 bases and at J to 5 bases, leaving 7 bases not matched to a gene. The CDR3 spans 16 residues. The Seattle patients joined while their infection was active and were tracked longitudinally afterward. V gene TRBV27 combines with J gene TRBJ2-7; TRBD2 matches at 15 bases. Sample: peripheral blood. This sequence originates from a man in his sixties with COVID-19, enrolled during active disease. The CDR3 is CASSRGTSGRYNEQYF. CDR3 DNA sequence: TGTGCCAGCAGTCGAGGGACTAGCGGGAGGTATAACGAGCAGTACTTC.